Below are 18 T cell receptor beta chains sequenced from a single sample in a study of cytomegalovirus exposure and HLA in healthy donors. The PCR employed 60 Vbeta primers together with 13 Jbeta primers. Assay: immunoSEQ multiplex PCR; the TCRdb copy retains only in-frame clones and omits some. The data show 100,000 to 150,000 clones, less than 85% seen once. The source material was PBMCs. The receptors here all came from a man aged 18 to 30 in good health and CMV-seropositive.

In its sample, this clone was seen a few times. The rearrangement uses TRBV28 and TRBJ2-5; D is possibly TRBD2 (5 bases). Trimming left V 8 bases short and J 5 bases short, with 9 bases between. The CDR3 extends over 11 amino acids. Germline CDR1 MDHEN, CDR2 SYDVKM. This CDR3 reads CASGLAETQYF. CDR3 nucleotide sequence: TGTGCCAGCGGACTTGCGGAGACCCAGTACTTC. The complete variable domain, with remaining parts taken from reference TRBV28 and TRBJ2-5, reads DVKVTQSSRYLVKRTGEKVFLECVQDMDHENMFWYRQDPGLGLRLIYFSYDVKMKEKGDIPEGYSVSREKKERFSLILESASTNQTSMYLCASGLAETQYFGPGTRLLVL.

In this sample, this clone turned up once. The V call is TRBV6-1, the J call TRBJ2-3; 9 bases are a match to TRBD1. This CDR3 contains 18 residues. The germline V gene encodes CDR1 MNHNS and CDR2 SASEGT. J gave up 0 bases and V 0 bases, and 7 bases lay outside the gene matches. CDR3 sequence: CASSEARGTGPSTDTQYF. CDR3 in DNA: TGTGCCAGCAGTGAAGCTCGGGGGACAGGGCCCAGCACAGATACGCAGTATTTT.

The chain uses TRBV5-1 and TRBJ2-2; D is possibly TRBD1 (6 bases). This CDR3 has 15 amino acids. Germline V gene data show CDR1 as SGHRS and CDR2 as YFSETQ. The V gene lost 0 bases and the J gene lost 1 base, with 7 bases spanning the gap. The CDR3 bases are TGCGCCAGCAGCTTGGGACAGGAGAACACCGGGGAGCTGTTTTTT. As protein: CASSLGQENTGELFF.

The rearrangement uses TRBV2 and TRBJ2-7; maybe TRBD1 (6 bases). CDR1 is SNHLY, CDR2 FYNNEI, per germline. V lost 5 bases and J 1 base, leaving 12 bases between the germline ends. The CDR3 is 14 amino acids. CDR3 nucleotides: TGTGCCAGCAGTCGGGACAAAATTTCCTACGAGCAGTACTTC. It encodes CASSRDKISYEQYF.

The chain links TRBV27 to TRBJ1-4; tentatively, D is TRBD1 (6 bases). The V gene's germline CDR1 is MNHEY and CDR2 SMNVEV (reference sequence). V lost 5 bases and J 6 bases, leaving 19 bases between the germline ends. The CDR3 covers 16 residues. The CDR3 DNA reads as TGTGCCAGCAGTCCACTAGACTGGGGGCATGATGAAAAACTGTTTTTT. It yields the protein CASSPLDWGHDEKLFF.

This chain links TRBV27 with TRBJ2-4; D is perhaps TRBD1 (5 bases). CDR1 and CDR2 (germline): MNHEY, SMNVEV (reference sequence). The length of the CDR3 is 12 residues. Trimming removed 8 bases at V and 7 bases at J, with 12 bases between. The CDR3 loop is CASRAGWNIQYF. Here the CDR3 DNA reads TGTGCCAGCCGGGCAGGGTGGAACATTCAGTACTTC.

The rearrangement uses TRBV11-3 and TRBJ2-7; D is unclear. Trimming shortened V by 5 bases and J by 0 bases, and 14 bases separated the two germline ends. CDR3 size: 15 residues. CDR1 is SGHNT and CDR2 is YENEEA in the germline V gene. CDR3 DNA sequence: TGTGCCAGCAGCCCCCCTGATTCGGGCTCCTACGAGCAGTACTTC. Encoded protein: CASSPPDSGSYEQYF.

CDR3 protein: CASSSGGVVNEQFF. For the CDR3, the DNA is TGTGCCAGCAGCTCTGGCGGGGTGGTAAATGAGCAGTTCTTC. This chain uses TRBV7-3 with TRBJ2-1, with D perhaps matching TRBD2 (6 bases). Germline CDR1 reads SGHTA; CDR2 reads FQGTGA. The CDR3 runs to 14 residues. V lost 4 bases and J lost 7, with 14 bases in between. Full variable domain (remainder filled in from reference TRBV7-3 and TRBJ2-1): GAGVSQTPSNKVTEKGKYVELRCDPISGHTALYWYRQSLGQGPEFLIYFQGTGAADDSGLPNDRFFAVRPEGSVSTLKIQRTERGDSAVYLCASSSGGVVNEQFFGPGTRLTVL.

The J gene is TRBJ1-1, the V gene TRBV9; 8 nucleotides line up with TRBD1. This CDR3 comprises 14 residues. The junction had 2 bases not matched to a gene; V was cut back by 3 bases and J by 1 base. Germline CDR1 and CDR2: SGDLS and YYNGEE. CDR3: CASSADRGNTEAFF. CDR3 in DNA: TGTGCCAGCAGCGCCGACAGGGGGAACACTGAAGCTTTCTTT.

V usage is TRBV5-6 and J usage is TRBJ2-3, with 7 bases that match TRBD2. This CDR3 spans 13 amino acids. The junction had 2 bases not matched to a gene; V was cut back by 5 bases and J by 2 bases. Germline assignment: CDR1 SGHDT and CDR2 YYEEEE. Here the CDR3 DNA reads TGTGCCAGCAGAGGACTAGACACAGATACGCAGTATTTT. Its translation: CASRGLDTDTQYF.

J is TRBJ2-1 and V is TRBV9; 10 positions match TRBD1. V lost 0 bases to trimming and J lost 6 bases; unmatched junction nucleotides: 3. The length of the CDR3 is 15 residues. Germline V CDR1 and CDR2: SGDLS, YYNGEE. The CDR3 is CASSVVGTGVNEQFF. The CDR3 DNA reads as TGTGCCAGCAGCGTAGTCGGGACAGGGGTCAATGAGCAGTTCTTC.

A single count supports this clone. CDR3 in DNA: TGCGCCAGCAGCTCCCTAGCGGGGGACCTCTACGAGCAGTACTTC. It specifies CASSSLAGDLYEQYF. V usage is TRBV5-1 and J usage is TRBJ2-7; 10 bases are a match to TRBD2. Germline V gene lookup returns CDR1 SGHRS and CDR2 YFSETQ. V shed 3 bases and J 3 bases; nucleotides not matched to a gene: 6. The CDR3 has 15 residues.

The rearrangement joins TRBV9 to TRBJ2-3; maybe TRBD2 (5 bases). The V and J ends lost 1 base and 1 base respectively, with 10 bases between them. There are 15 residues in the CDR3. The germline gives CDR1 SGDLS, CDR2 YYNGEE. DNA for the CDR3: TGTGCCAGCAGCGTAACTAGATTAGGCACAGATACGCAGTATTTT. It encodes CASSVTRLGTDTQYF. The complete variable domain, with remaining parts taken from reference TRBV9 and TRBJ2-3, reads DSGVTQTPKHLITATGQRVTLRCSPRSGDLSVYWYQQSLDQGLQFLIQYYNGEERAKGNILERFSAQQFPDLHSELNLSSLELGDSALYFCASSVTRLGTDTQYFGPGTRLTVL.

The CDR3 nucleotides are TGTGCCAGCAGTCCTGGGACTAGCGGGTTGAACACCGGGGAGCTGTTTTTT. This sequence encodes CASSPGTSGLNTGELFF. This chain uses TRBV7-9 with TRBJ2-2, with 12 bases matching TRBD2. Germline V gene sequence: CDR1 SEHNR, CDR2 FQNEAQ (reference sequence). With V trimmed by 6 bases and J by 1 base, 6 bases remained unmatched. The CDR3 covers 17 residues.

The chain employs TRBV7-2 and TRBJ1-5, with D possibly being TRBD1 (5 bases). Germline CDR1 is SGHTA and CDR2 is FQGNSA. This CDR3 comprises 15 residues. V was pared by 3 bases and J by 0 bases, with 9 bases between. The CDR3 nucleotides read TGTGCCAGCAGCTTTGTAGGGGATAGCAATCAGCCCCAGCATTTT. Translating gives CASSFVGDSNQPQHF.

The chain uses TRBV2 and TRBJ1-3, with D perhaps matching TRBD1 (6 bases). V lost 5 bases and J 4 bases, leaving 12 bases between the germline ends. CDR3 length equals 14 residues. Per the germline V gene, CDR1 is SNHLY and CDR2 is FYNNEI. For the CDR3, the DNA is TGTGCCAGCAGTACAGGGTTGAGGGGAAACACCATATATTTT. Translated, it gives CASSTGLRGNTIYF.

The chain is built from TRBV19 and TRBJ2-7; possible D gene TRBD1, 6 bases. The V end was cut by 4 bases, the J end by 6 bases, with 19 bases between. This CDR3 is 15 amino acids long. Germline loops: CDR1 LNHDA, CDR2 SQIVND (reference sequence). The CDR3: CASSTGHNIRAEQYF. The CDR3 bases are TGTGCCAGTAGTACGGGACATAATATCAGGGCCGAGCAGTACTTC.

The chain joins TRBV13 to TRBJ2-2; 7 bases align to TRBD1. Losses at the gene ends were 5 bases for V and 6 bases for J; bases not matched to a gene: 12. The CDR3 runs to 16 residues. Germline V CDR1 and CDR2: PRHDT, FYEKMQ (reference sequence). The CDR3 DNA follows: TGTGCCAGCAGCGCCACAGGGGCCGGGATTGCCGGGGAGCTGTTTTTT. This codes for CASSATGAGIAGELFF. The entire variable domain, with the rest obtained from reference TRBV13 and TRBJ2-2, is as follows: AAGVIQSPRHLIKEKRETATLKCYPIPRHDTVYWYQQGPGQDPQFLISFYEKMQSDKGSIPDRFSAQQFSDYHSELNMSSLELGDSALYFCASSATGAGIAGELFFGEGSRLTVL.